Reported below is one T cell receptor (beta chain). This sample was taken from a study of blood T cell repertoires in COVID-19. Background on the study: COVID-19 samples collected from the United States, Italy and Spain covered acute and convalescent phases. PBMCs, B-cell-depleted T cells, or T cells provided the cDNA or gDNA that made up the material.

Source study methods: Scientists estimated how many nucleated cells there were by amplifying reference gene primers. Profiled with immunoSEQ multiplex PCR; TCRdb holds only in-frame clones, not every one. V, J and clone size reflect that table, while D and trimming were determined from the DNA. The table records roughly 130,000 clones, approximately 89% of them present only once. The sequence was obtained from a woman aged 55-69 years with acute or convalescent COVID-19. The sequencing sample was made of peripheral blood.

This CDR3 reads CASSARLAGGQRDTQYF. DNA of the CDR3: TGTGCCAGCAGCGCCAGACTAGCGGGAGGGCAGCGCGATACGCAGTATTTT. The gene calls are TRBV9 and TRBJ2-3; 14 bases are a match to TRBD2. The germline V gene encodes CDR1 SGDLS and CDR2 YYNGEE. The V and J ends lost 3 bases and 6 bases, in that order; junction bases with no gene match: 9. The CDR3 has 17 amino acids.